The entry below gives a single T cell receptor beta chain sequence along with its context. CDR1 is MNHEY and CDR2 is SVGAGI in the germline V gene. CDR3 length equals 13 residues. Germline trimming cut 5 bases from V and 11 bases from J; bases unmatched to any gene: 9. The sample originates from a study of long-term antiretroviral therapy in people with HIV. The assay used was immunoSEQ (version v3.0), run at survey level. The repertoire was sequenced with immunoSEQ multiplex PCR; TCRdb's copy has only in-frame clones and lacks some. The sample lists roughly 15,000 clones; 88% were seen once. The sample here was unsorted PBMCs, taken 6.9 years after starting antiretroviral therapy. The sequence came from a man over 45 with HIV. This chain links TRBV6-5 with TRBJ2-1; 7 bases agree with TRBD2. The CDR3 nucleotides read TGTGCCAGCAGTCCCCAGGGAGGGAACCAGCAGTTCTTC. Translating gives CASSPQGGNQQFF.